This TCR beta chain was captured in a study of cytomegalovirus exposure and HLA in healthy donors. V lost 0 bases, J lost 3 bases, and 9 bases lay in between. CDR3 length: 15 amino acids. Germline V gene lookup returns CDR1 SEHNR and CDR2 FQNEAQ (reference sequence). Primers for the PCR totalled 60 Vbeta and 13 Jbeta. Assay used: immunoSEQ multiplex PCR; TCRdb lists only in-frame clones, some missing. The listing records around 150,000 clones. This sequence joins TRBV7-9 and TRBJ1-5; perhaps TRBD1 as D (5 bases). The sequencing sample was made of PBMCs. This receptor was taken from an older woman in good health and CMV-seronegative. In DNA, the CDR3 is TGTGCCAGCAGCTTAGCAGGGGCCAACAATCAGCCCCAGCATTTT. Translating it yields CASSLAGANNQPQHF.